This T cell receptor (beta chain) emerged from a study of control samples from healthy donors and cancer patients. A word on this clone: Germline and junction disagree at one end, which may indicate a read error.

Assay used: immunoSEQ multiplex PCR; TCRdb lists only in-frame clones, some missing. The sample records tens of thousands of clones, about nine tenths being singletons. CDR1 SSHAT and CDR2 FNYEAQ come from the germline V gene (reference sequence). This CDR3 is built from 15 residues. V and J are TRBV7-7 and TRBJ1-4; 9 bases map to TRBD1. Sequenced material: blood. The receptor comes from a man between 45 and 60 years old in good health. DNA of the CDR3: TGTGCTAGCAGCGCCTCACAGGGGGCAAGAGAAAAACTGTTTTTT. It specifies CASSASQGAREKLFF.